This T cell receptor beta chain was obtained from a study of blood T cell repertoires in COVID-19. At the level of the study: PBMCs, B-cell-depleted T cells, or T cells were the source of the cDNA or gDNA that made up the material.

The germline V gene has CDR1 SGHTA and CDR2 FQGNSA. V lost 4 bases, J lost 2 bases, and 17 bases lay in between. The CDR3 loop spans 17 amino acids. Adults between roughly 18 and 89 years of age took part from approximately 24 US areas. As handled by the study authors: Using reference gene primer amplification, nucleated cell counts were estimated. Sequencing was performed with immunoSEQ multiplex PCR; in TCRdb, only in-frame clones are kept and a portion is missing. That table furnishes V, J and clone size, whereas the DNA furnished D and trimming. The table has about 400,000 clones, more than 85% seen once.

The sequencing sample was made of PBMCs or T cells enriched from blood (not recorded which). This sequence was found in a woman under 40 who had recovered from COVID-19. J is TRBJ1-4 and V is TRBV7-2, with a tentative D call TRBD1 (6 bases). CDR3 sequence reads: CASSSMQGWSTNEKLFF. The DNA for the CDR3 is TGTGCCAGCAGCTCAATGCAGGGGTGGTCGACTAATGAAAAACTGTTTTTT. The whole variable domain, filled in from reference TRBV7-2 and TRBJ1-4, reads GAGVSQSPSNKVTEKGKDVELRCDPISGHTALYWYRQSLGQGLEFLIYFQGNSAPDKSGLPSDRFSAERTGGSVSTLTIQRTQQEDSAVYLCASSSMQGWSTNEKLFFGSGTQLSVL.